This T cell receptor beta chain was identified during a study of CD8+ T cells in alopecia areata. Sequencing templates came from extracted RNA that was reverse transcribed into cDNA. Using immunoSEQ multiplex PCR, the repertoire was profiled, and TCRdb retains in-frame clones only, with some absent. This sample has over 150,000 clones, with roughly three fifths found just once. The ends lost 7 bases at V and 1 base at J; junction bases unmatched: 13. Germline V gene lookup returns CDR1 SQVTM and CDR2 ANQGSEA. The CDR3 has 17 residues. Treatment of the sample: oral pan-JAK inhibitor, 5-10 mg twice daily.

This receptor was identified in a human donor with alopecia areata. The chain carries TRBV29-1 and TRBJ2-1; 10 nucleotides agree with TRBD2. Sequenced here: CD4+ T cells sorted from blood, sampled at week 4, from a patient treated with tofacitinib. As DNA, the CDR3 is TGCAGCGCCAGAACACTAGCGGGGAAACTTTCCTACAATGAGCAGTTCTTC. It codes for CSARTLAGKLSYNEQFF.